The source of this T cell receptor beta chain is a study of T-cell reconstitution after alpha-beta-depleted transplantation in children. This clonotype has only a few counts. TCRbeta library construction was performed incorporating unique molecular identifiers. TCRdb called the PCR reads again in MiXCR, with one record for every CDR3 protein. The sample yields around 410,000 distinct CDR3 sequences, 11% seen once. The CDR3 sequence is 16 residues long. Specimen: PBMCs from the stem cell graft donor, collected from the stem cell graft. This clonotype was sampled from a human donor who donated a stem cell graft to a child with acute myeloid leukemia. V is TRBV21-1 and J is TRBJ2-7; the table's D gene call, TRBD2, was not cross checked with the DNA. TRBV21-1 is a pseudogene segment. The CDR3: CASFRVTSGCSYEQYF. The DNA for the CDR3 is TGTGCCAGCTTCAGGGTGACTAGCGGGTGCTCCTACGAGCAGTACTTC.